Given below is one TCR beta chain in context. Its matching antigen is unknown. The source of the sample is a study of T-cell memory formation after mild COVID-19. Study findings and constraints: Clones that contracted clustered mainly in CM and EM if CD4+ and in EMRA if CD8+.

TCRdb re-derived calls from the 5' RACE reads in MiXCR, one entry per CDR3 protein. The sample records 100,000 to 150,000 distinct CDR3 sequences, about 5.9% being singletons. CDR3 length: 13 residues. Trimming cost V 0 bases and J 3 bases, with 7 bases left between them. Per germline, CDR1 SGHRS and CDR2 YFSETQ. This sequence joins TRBV5-1 and TRBJ2-7; D call uncertain. Sequenced: PBMCs or a T cell subset sorted from them (not recorded which). This receptor was identified in an adult woman who had mild COVID-19 (a few samples of this study predate the infection). Cell type and time point are not known. The CDR3 sequence is CASSLDAFYEQYF. The CDR3 DNA reads TGCGCCAGCAGCTTGGACGCATTCTACGAGCAGTACTTC.